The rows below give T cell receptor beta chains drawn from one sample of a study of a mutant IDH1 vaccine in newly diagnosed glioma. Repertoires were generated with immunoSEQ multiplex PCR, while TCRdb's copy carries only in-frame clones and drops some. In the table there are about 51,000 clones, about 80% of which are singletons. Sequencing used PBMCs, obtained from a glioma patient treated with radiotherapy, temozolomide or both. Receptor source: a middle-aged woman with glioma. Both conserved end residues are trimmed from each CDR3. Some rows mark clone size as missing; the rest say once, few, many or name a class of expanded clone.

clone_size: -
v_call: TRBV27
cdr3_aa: ASRWTGGFSEAF

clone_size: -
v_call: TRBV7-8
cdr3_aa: ASSLLEGIGYTEAF

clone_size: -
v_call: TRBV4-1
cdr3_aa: ASSQLAGNYNEQF

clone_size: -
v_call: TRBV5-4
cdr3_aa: ASSQWGLKRELF

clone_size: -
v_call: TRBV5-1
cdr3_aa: ASSDRGAGANVLT

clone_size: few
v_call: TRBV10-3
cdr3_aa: AISESSGSEQF

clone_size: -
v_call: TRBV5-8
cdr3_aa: ASSSGGTIGSTEAF

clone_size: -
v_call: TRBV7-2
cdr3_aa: ASSPPGRYSEKLF

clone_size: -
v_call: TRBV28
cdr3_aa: ASSPGDSSGGLYYEQY

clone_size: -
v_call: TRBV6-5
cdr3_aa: ASSYSDSTGELF

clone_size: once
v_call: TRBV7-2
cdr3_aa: ASSLGAGASYEQY

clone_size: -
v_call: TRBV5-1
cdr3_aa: ASSKGLQNEQF

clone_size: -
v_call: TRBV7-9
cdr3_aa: ASSRQSNTEAF

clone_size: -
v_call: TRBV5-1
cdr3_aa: ASSFHRDRGVDYGYT

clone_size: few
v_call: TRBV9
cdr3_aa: ASGDQPQH

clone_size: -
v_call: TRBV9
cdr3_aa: ASSATSGANVLT

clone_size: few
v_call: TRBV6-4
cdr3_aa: ASSDSAEPNQPQH

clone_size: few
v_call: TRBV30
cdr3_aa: AWISDGYT

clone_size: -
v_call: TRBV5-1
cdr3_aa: ASSLDRGDTDTQY

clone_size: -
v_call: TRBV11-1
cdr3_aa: ASSLVRGPQNEQY

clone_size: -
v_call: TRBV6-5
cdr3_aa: ASSYQGGWGEQF

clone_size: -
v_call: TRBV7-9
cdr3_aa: ASSLGQGTSYEQY

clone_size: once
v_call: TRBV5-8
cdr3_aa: ASSPTGDNTEAF

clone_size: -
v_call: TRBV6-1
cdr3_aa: ASSEGLAGGPGETQY

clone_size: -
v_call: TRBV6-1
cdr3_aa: ASSEGLVGETQY

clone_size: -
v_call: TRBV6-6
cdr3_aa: ASSSNTGTGIEAF

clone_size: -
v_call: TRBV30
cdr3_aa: AWTPGLAGGYEQY

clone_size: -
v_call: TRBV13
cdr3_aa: ASSLTGPVGPLH

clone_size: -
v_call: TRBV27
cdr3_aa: ASSLGGPGNTIY

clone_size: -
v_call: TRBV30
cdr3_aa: AWSSGGADTQY

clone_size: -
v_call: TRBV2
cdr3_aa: ASSIQGLGTEAF

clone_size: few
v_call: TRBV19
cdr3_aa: ASSMRLGSTDTQY

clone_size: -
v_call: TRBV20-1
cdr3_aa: RTGRTEAF

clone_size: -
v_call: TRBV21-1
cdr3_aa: ASIQARGYT

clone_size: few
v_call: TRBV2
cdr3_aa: ASQDRTNTEAF